This T cell receptor (beta chain) is from a study of cytomegalovirus exposure and HLA in healthy donors (dated by TCRdb to between 2016 and 2019). Study-level background: In an earlier analysis of several hundred of the donors, under 300 Gb of sequence data and roughly 100 million unique TCR beta sequences from roughly 180 million T cells were reported. About 300 gigabases of sequencing data and roughly 90 million unique TCR sequences were included in an early release covering about 620 HLA-typed donors. Among the roughly 370 genotyped donors, approximately 76% belonged to the genetic ancestry cluster associated with self-reported Caucasian donors. The study aimed to test whether cataloging public T cell receptors could reveal signatures of past pathogen exposure. The study used immunosequencing to profile the T cell repertoires of more than 650 subjects and linked those repertoires to cytomegalovirus serostatus. Along with the approximately 700-subject first cohort, a separate validation cohort of more than 90 different subjects was used. High-throughput TCR immunosequencing, statistical association of individual TCRs with disease status, and machine learning were combined to predict cytomegalovirus infection status. A later analysis re-examined previously published TCR beta repertoires from more than 550 donors and added high-resolution HLA genotyping to investigate patterns of TCR occurrence. Rather than drawing on any new phenotypic data, the later analysis identified candidate immune exposures from TCR beta sequences and the way those sequences occurred across donors. In an earlier analysis of around 540 of the donors, high-throughput TCR beta sequencing was used to judge whether each TCR beta V gene segment behaved as functional or pseudogenic. Donor age, sex, ethnicity and CMV serostatus were compiled together with the repertoire data. A later genetic analysis took genome-wide SNP genotypes for about three fifths of the roughly 670 donors and used that subset as a discovery cohort. All discovery cohort repertoires had been generated using a single sequencing platform. Both class I and class II loci were covered by HLA typing, at four-digit resolution. Typing coverage differed by locus: A, B, C, DRB1 and DQB1 were typed in roughly 620-630 donors, DQA1 in roughly 510, DPA1 in nearly 610, and DPB1 in around 490. Roughly 5 DR-DQ haplotypes were handled as single units for association and clustering, since linkage in the cohort was strong. Among a few hundred genotyped donors of the cohort, an average of around 240,000 unique TCR beta nucleotide sequences were sequenced per donor, roughly 18% of them non-productive.

The cohort was made up of under 800 healthy bone marrow donors. At the time of sampling, all cohort members were nominally healthy, though unrecorded immune exposures were likely present. The donor was CMV seropositive and was included in the group of approximately 310 seropositive cohort members. A peripheral blood sample was collected from each donor, and TCR beta sequencing was performed on peripheral blood mononuclear cells. The Qiagen DNeasy Blood Extraction Kit was used to extract genomic DNA from the blood cell samples. Library prep was done by the immunoSEQ multiplex PCR assay. A mixture of 60 forward primers for TCR Vbeta segments and 13 reverse primers for TCR Jbeta segments was used in the multiplex PCR. The CDR3 region of rearranged TCR beta genes was amplified from genomic DNA with a multiplex PCR assay. Amplified TCR beta libraries were sequenced as 87-base-pair reads on the Illumina HiSeq System. The study's own analysis went as follows. A later analysis counted approximately 84 million unique TCR beta chains across the 500 to 850 repertoires, and about 10 million of these chains were shared by at least two donors. Raw reads were error-corrected and collapsed into unique sequences with a nearest-neighbor algorithm that merged closely related sequences to remove PCR and sequencing errors. To assign V, D and J gene segments, CDR3 sequences were aligned to IMGT reference sequences. For a sequence to be retained, a match of at least six nucleotides was required to both a V gene segment and a J gene segment. A rearrangement was called productive if the CDR3 had no stop codons and remained in frame with V and J, and every other rearrangement was called non-productive. CDR3 was defined by IMGT convention, running from the second conserved V-encoded cysteine to the conserved J-encoded phenylalanine. The earlier analysis of 500 to 750 of the donors excluded any sequence lacking an unambiguous match to a single V gene segment. An earlier analysis of just under 600 of the donors called V segments functional above 56.7% productive rearrangements and segregating when the between-donor standard deviation exceeded 5%. A statistical classification framework was built to diagnose cytomegalovirus status from the catalog of TCR beta chain sequences. In a later analysis, TCR nucleotide sequences were compared against IMGT/GENE-DB human TR gene sequences so that V and J genes could be assigned. Using the TCRdist pipeline, a later analysis assigned CDR3 sequences along with most-parsimonious VDJ recombination scenarios. In a later analysis, each TCR beta chain was defined by its CDR3 amino acid sequence together with its V-gene family, and reads lacking a unique V-gene family were excluded. In a later analysis, 450 to 600 highly shared, low-generation-probability nucleotide sequences were removed to address suspected cross-contamination and a sequencing artifact. In a later analysis, a clonal expansion index for each public chain was calculated from normalized within-repertoire ranks of inferred template counts. In a later analysis, generation probabilities were computed with a VDJ recombination model fitted to out-of-frame rearrangements, and the resulting probabilities were checked against IGoR. In a later analysis, TCR-TCR, TCR-HLA and TCR-CMV co-occurrence was scored with hypergeometric tests, and a repertoire-size bias correction was applied to TCR pairs. False discovery rates were estimated in a later analysis by permuting HLA or CMV assignments 20 times. In a later analysis, co-occurring TCRs were grouped using DBSCAN, and TCRdist sequence similarity was added for clustering within HLA-allele-positive subsets. For co-occurrence clustering, repertoires with fewer than 30,000 or more than 120,000 public chains were excluded, along with four or five repertoires with anomalous nucleotide sharing. TCRdb's version of the immuneACCESS table is confined to in-frame rearrangements and falls short of the full clone set. An unresolved V gene accounts for under half of the shortfall where checked; the remainder is of unknown origin. The D gene and trimming were derived from the DNA, and the V and J assignments and clone size from that table. Recorded for this sample are 100,000 to 150,000 clones; roughly 68% of them occurred a single time. The top ten constitute roughly 4% of the sample.

CDR1 and CDR2, per the germline V gene, are SGHNT and YENEEA. The CDR3 contains 14 residues, cysteine and phenylalanine counted. Only CDR3 DNA is held: 42 bases, read in frame from base 1. V is reduced by 5 bases and J by 4 bases, leaving a spacing of 12 bases between them. A single count supports this clone. Its antigen specificity is not known. Per-nucleotide qualities are absent, and no much larger clonotype sits a single base away. What the study reported, not specific to this receptor: V-gene and J-gene trimming of TCR beta chains was associated with a missense DCLRE1C variant in a later genetic analysis, and the association was replicated in an independent cohort. A further reported finding was that TCR beta sequences accurately predicted the HLA-A and HLA-B alleles for most subjects in the first cohort. Specific HLA alleles were associated with 16,951 TCR beta sequences at a false discovery rate of 0.05 in a later analysis. An earlier analysis of approximately 530 of the donors showed that most TCR beta V segments appeared in productive rearrangements either about 87% or about 30% of the time, which broadly matched IMGT annotations. It was suggested by the authors that the approach could potentially be generalized to other disease states and immunological phenotypes. CMV serostatus was the only immune exposure information available for the cohort. A cluster of highly shared sequence variants was judged likely to be a technical artifact of the sequencing pipeline. Most CMV-associated TCR beta chains appeared to be HLA-restricted in a later analysis, and the HLA associations seemed to be driven largely by CMV exposure. The classifier was reported to diagnose cytomegalovirus status with high specificity and sensitivity in both the original and validation cohorts. The presence/absence analyses assumed that sequencing depth was roughly uniform across donors, and that assumption may not be true. According to a later analysis, TCR association rates differed among HLA loci, with DRB1 alleles showing the most associated TCRs and HLA-C alleles showing the fewest. Several of the top co-occurrence clusters appeared to be linked to parvovirus B19, influenza, CMV and Epstein-Barr virus, according to a later analysis. In the study, approximately 150 TCR beta chains were listed as associated with cytomegalovirus. In a later analysis, HLA-associated TCR beta chains were found to be more clonally expanded and to have lower generation probabilities than equally common non-associated chains. Assigning TCR associations to individual alleles was difficult when HLA alleles, especially DR and DQ, strongly co-occurred. The cohort was sequenced for TCR beta chains only, and without alpha or paired-chain data the features that could be detected were limited. Because the 87-base-pair reads could not distinguish some IMGT-functional V segments, including TRBV6-2 and TRBV6-3, those segments were excluded. A few of the identified cytomegalovirus-associated TCR beta chains were confirmed in vitro to be specific for cytomegalovirus antigens. Correlated functional status among segregating V segments might be attributable to linkage disequilibrium, but an unknown experimental factor could not be ruled out. Because some donors lacked HLA typing at each locus, the association tests relied only on the typed subset. The earlier analysis of a few hundred of the donors excluded some 15 rarely observed V segments, including chromosome 9 orphons, because counts were too low. According to a later genetic analysis, donors in an Asian-associated ancestry cluster had fewer N-insertions in productive TCRs than the approximately 630-donor mean. Most TCR sequences were observed very rarely across donors, whereas some public TCRs were present in many individuals.

The sequence came from a woman in her forties or fifties in good health and CMV-seropositive. The V and J genes are TRBV11-3 and TRBJ2-1; the D segment could be TRBD2, given 5 matching bases. The sample comprised PBMCs. The CDR3 loop reads CASSPDSDYNEQFF. The sequenced DNA: TGTGCCAGCAGCCCGGACTCAGATTACAATGAGCAGTTCTTC.